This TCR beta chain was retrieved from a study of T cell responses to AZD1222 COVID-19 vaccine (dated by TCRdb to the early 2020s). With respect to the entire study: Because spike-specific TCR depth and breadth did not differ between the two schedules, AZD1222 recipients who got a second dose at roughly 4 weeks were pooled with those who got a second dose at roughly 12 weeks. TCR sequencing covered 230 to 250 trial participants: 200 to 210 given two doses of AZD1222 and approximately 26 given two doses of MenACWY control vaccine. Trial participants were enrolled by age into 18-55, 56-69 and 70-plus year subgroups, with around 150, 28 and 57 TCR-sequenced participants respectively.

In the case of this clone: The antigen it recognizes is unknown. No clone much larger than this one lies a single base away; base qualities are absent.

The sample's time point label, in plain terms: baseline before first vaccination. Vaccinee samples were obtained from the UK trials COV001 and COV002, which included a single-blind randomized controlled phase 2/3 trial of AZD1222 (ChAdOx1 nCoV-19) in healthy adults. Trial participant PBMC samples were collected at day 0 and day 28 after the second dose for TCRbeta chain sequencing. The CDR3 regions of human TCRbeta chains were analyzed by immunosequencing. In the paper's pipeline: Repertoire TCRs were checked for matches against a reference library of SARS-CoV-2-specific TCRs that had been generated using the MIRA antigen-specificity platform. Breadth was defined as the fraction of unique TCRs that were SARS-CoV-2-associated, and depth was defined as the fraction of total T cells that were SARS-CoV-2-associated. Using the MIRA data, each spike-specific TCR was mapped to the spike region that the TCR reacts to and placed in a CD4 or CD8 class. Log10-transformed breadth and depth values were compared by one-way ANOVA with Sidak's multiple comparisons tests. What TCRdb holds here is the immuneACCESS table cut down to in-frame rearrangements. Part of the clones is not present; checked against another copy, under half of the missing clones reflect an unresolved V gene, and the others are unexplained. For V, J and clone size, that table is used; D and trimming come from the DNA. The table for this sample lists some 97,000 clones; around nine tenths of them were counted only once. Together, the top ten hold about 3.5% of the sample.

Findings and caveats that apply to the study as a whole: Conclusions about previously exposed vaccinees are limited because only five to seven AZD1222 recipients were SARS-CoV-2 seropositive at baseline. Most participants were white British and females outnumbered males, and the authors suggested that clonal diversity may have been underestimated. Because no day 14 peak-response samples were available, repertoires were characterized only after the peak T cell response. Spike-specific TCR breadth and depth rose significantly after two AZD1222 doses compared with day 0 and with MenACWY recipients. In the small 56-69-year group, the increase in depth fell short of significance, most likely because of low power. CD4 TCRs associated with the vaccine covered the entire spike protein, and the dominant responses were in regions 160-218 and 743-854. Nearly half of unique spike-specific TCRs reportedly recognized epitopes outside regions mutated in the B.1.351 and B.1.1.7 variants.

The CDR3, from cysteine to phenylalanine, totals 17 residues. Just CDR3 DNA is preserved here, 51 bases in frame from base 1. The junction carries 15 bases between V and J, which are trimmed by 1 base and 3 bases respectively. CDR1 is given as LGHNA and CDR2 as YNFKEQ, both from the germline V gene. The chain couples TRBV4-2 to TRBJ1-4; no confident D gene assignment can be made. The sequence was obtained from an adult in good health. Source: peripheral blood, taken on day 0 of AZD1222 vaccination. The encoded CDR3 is CASSQGSRISANEKLFF. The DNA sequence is TGTGCCAGCAGCCAAGGATCTAGAATTTCGGCTAATGAAAAACTGTTTTTT.